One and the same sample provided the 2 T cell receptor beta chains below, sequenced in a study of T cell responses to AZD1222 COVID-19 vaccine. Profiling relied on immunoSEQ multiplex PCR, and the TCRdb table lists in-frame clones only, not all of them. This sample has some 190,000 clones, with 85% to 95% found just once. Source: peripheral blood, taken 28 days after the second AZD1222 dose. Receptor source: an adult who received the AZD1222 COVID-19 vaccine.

The CDR3 DNA reads as TGCGCCAGCAGCCAAGATGCCGCGGTCTATGGCTACACCTTC. It is translated as CASSQDAAVYGYTF. This rearrangement joins TRBV4-3 to TRBJ1-2; D remains ambiguous. The V gene lost 0 bases and the J gene lost 4 bases, with 9 bases spanning the gap. CDR3 length: 14 residues. The germline V gene encodes CDR1 LGHNA and CDR2 YSLEER.

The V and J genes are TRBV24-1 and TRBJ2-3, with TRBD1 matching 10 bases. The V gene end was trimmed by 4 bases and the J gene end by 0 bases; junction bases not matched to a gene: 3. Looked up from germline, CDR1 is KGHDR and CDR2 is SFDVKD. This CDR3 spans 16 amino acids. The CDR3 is CATSDLGQGSTDTQYF. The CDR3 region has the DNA TGTGCCACCAGTGACCTGGGACAGGGGAGCACAGATACGCAGTATTTT.